The entry that follows covers one T cell receptor beta chain sequence. The antigen remains undetermined. This entry is derived from a study of cytomegalovirus exposure and HLA in healthy donors. Study findings and constraints: DRB1 showed the most TCR associations and HLA-C the fewest in a later analysis, as rates varied by HLA locus. TCR beta chains associated with HLA were, in a later analysis, more clonally expanded than equally common others.

PCR employed 60 Vbeta and 13 Jbeta primers. Libraries were prepared by immunoSEQ multiplex PCR; TCRdb keeps only in-frame clonotypes and omits some of them. The sample lists under 200,000 clones; over 70% were seen once. The CDR3 length is 15 residues. The V gene's germline CDR1 is SGHRS and CDR2 YFSETQ. The V gene end was trimmed by 2 bases and the J gene end by 4 bases; junction bases not matched to a gene: 8. The V gene is TRBV5-1, the J gene TRBJ2-5, with 7 positions matching TRBD1. The sequence was collected from a woman in her late teens or twenties in good health and CMV-seropositive. The sample consisted of PBMCs. The CDR3 loop reads CASSLGDRIVETQYF. DNA for the CDR3: TGCGCCAGCAGCTTAGGGGACAGAATTGTAGAGACCCAGTACTTC.